Sequencing of this TCR beta chain was carried out in a study of regulatory T cells in long-lasting Graves disease. CDR3 regions were amplified by Arm-PCR using iRepertoire HTBI primers to build TCR beta libraries. TCRdb re-called the multiplex PCR reads through MiXCR, storing one row per CDR3 protein. The sample yields 560,000 or so distinct CDR3 sequences, about 16% seen once. Turning to this clonotype: The target antigen is unknown. Mismatch with germline at one junction end may stem from a read error.

Time point indicated: newly diagnosed GD, antithyroid drugs for less than 3 months. Isolated PBMC RNA provided the starting material for the TCR library. Into tubes containing EDTA, 7.5 to 9.5 milliliters of peripheral blood were drawn. Findings and limits, study-wide: A greater number of public clonotypes (around 3,000) was shared by persistent patients than by new patients (approximately 910).

The sample also formed part of further work on T cells in Graves' hyperthyroidism and ophthalmopathy. As that report states: With the HTBI primer set, the TCR CDR3 went through a first round of RT-PCR. Separation of ophthalmopathy from stable hyperthyroidism was achieved by a 13 V-J model.

The source of this sequence is a man aged 18 to 29 with Graves disease. Sample: peripheral blood mononuclear cells (PBMCs), taken at new diagnosis, from a patient treated with antithyroid drugs.

The CDR3 DNA is TGTGCCAGCAGTCTAATTCCCGGGACAGGGGAAAATGAGCAGTTCTTC. This encodes CASSLIPGTGENEQFF. The rearrangement uses TRBV5-1 and TRBJ2-1, with 10 bases lining up with TRBD1. The germline CDR1 and CDR2 sequences are SGHRS and YFSETQ. The CDR3 length is 16 residues.